This TCR beta chain emerged from a study of patients and donors after allogeneic stem cell transplantation. This CDR3 has 16 amino acids. Per the germline V gene, CDR1 is ENHRY and CDR2 is SYGVKD. V lost 0 bases, J lost 2 bases, and 13 bases lay in between. Each CDR3 protein gets one entry after TCRdb re-called the RT-PCR reads with MiXCR. Among more than 55,000 distinct CDR3 sequences listed, 10% to 15% were seen once. Remarks on this clonotype: A single base separates this from a much larger clone, so it may be a read error.

V usage is TRBV10-3 and J usage is TRBJ1-2, with no clear D. The sequence came from a human donor who was either an allogeneic HSCT recipient or a stem cell or donor lymphocyte infusion donor (not recorded which). It is not recorded whose cells these are; they may come from a transplant donor. The sequencing sample was made of blood, either unsorted or a sorted T cell fraction (not recorded which). The CDR3 protein is CAISESKDGGNYGYTF. The DNA of the CDR3 is TGTGCCATCAGTGAGTCTAAGGACGGAGGGAACTATGGCTACACCTTC.